This T cell receptor beta chain was retrieved from a study of T-cell reconstitution after alpha-beta-depleted transplantation in children. A remark on this clonotype: The antigen is not known.

General study findings and limits: The study traced high day-60 TCRbeta diversity in some patients to surviving recipient T cells and thymic progenitors. Several hundred expanded graft clones reportedly supplied alpha-beta T cells about two months after transplant. Diversity and T-cell counts at one year after transplant derived mostly from new T cells.

Library preparation (for TCRbeta) was performed with unique molecular identifiers. One entry per CDR3 protein, called by TCRdb with MiXCR from the PCR reads. The data hold about 420,000 distinct CDR3 sequences, with around 15% observed a single time. CDR1 is MNHEY, CDR2 SVGAGI, per germline. Between the trimmed V and J ends, which lost 2 bases and 0 bases, there was a span of 7 bases. This CDR3 region has 14 residues. The TCR sequence derives from a boy less than two years old who had a stem cell transplant for Wiskott-Aldrich syndrome, so the T cells may come from the graft donor. The chain uses TRBV6-5 and TRBJ1-1; D uncertain. The material sequenced was PBMCs, mostly from graft donor cells, taken 360 days after TCRalphabeta/CD19-depleted stem cell transplant. CDR3 coding DNA: TGTGCCAGCAGTTACAGGCATCTGAACACTGAAGCTTTCTTT. Amino acids: CASSYRHLNTEAFF.